Listed below are T cell receptor beta chains from one sample, sequenced in a study of T cell responses to AZD1222 COVID-19 vaccine. Method: immunoSEQ multiplex PCR; TCRdb's copy keeps in-frame clones and lacks some. The sample contains some 130,000 clones, approximately 90% of which appear only once. Sequences were derived from peripheral blood, sampled on day 0 of AZD1222 vaccination. The receptors were sampled from an adult in good health. CDR3s include the opening cysteine and the closing phenylalanine or tryptophan. Some rows have no size entry. The others give once, few or many, or a class for an expanded clone.

v_call	clone_size	cdr3_aa
TRBV5-8	NA	CASSPGGISNQPQHF
TRBV7-2	few	CASSFAGGGAGGNEQFF
TRBV18	NA	CASSPVGQGSSNQPQHF
TRBV7-8	once	CASSSGTGGHAEAFF
TRBV2	once	CASSRGTGTDTQYF
TRBV7-3	NA	CASSPGTGGNEQFF
TRBV7-9	NA	CASSLNDYSGNTIYF
TRBV11-2	NA	CASSQGLAGGPGGEQFF
TRBV28	NA	CASSWPGQYNGYTF
TRBV12-5	NA	CASGGTRQVNTF
TRBV28	NA	CASSYPVGAGYGYTF
TRBV24-1	few	CATSHRSNEKLFF
TRBV2	once	CASSPGQGSYEQYF
TRBV24-1	NA	CATSDRDRGSNEQFF
TRBV12-3/TRBV12-4	NA	CASSLMGSEQYF
TRBV29-1	NA	CSVRQGAGTGELFF
TRBV21-1	few	CASSKSGDDEKLFF
TRBV6-5	NA	CASSATGGDYGYTF
TRBV5-1	NA	CASSYDPGANYGYTF
TRBV11-3	NA	CASSLAPASNEQFF
TRBV6-5	NA	CASSYGDRNTGELFF
TRBV5-1	NA	CASSQRMASGANVLTF
TRBV11-2	NA	CASSPPGQRYEQYF
TRBV7-9	NA	CASSSGALGGSQYF
TRBV7-2	NA	CASSLEGTGYNQPQHF
TRBV4-1	NA	CASSQGVASANTDTQYF
TRBV9	NA	CASSVGPGELFF
TRBV3-1/TRBV3-2	NA	CASSPRDRGLGTEAFF
TRBV5-5	NA	CASSLSHRQAYLNTEAFF
TRBV30	NA	CAWSVKGSYGYTF
TRBV28	NA	CASSFLGGAETQYF
TRBV19	NA	CASSRQIGGDTQYF
TRBV6-5	NA	CASSYELAGAGEQFF
TRBV29-1	NA	CSGGNTEAFF
TRBV7-8	NA	CASSLVALTDRTNEKLFF
TRBV19	few	CASRTGMGAGYGYTF
TRBV10-3	NA	CAISESRSGVGTGELFF
TRBV24-1	NA	CATQGSTSFHNEQFF
TRBV9	NA	CASSLGPYSYEQYF
TRBV4-2	NA	CASSQTGGNYEQYF
TRBV6-1	NA	CASSEAGGTFSTDTQYF
TRBV7-2	NA	CASSLAGGDREYF
TRBV4-2	NA	CASSQAVSGPYNEQFF
TRBV7-2	NA	CASSSRDYPYEQYF
TRBV9	NA	CASSVSGGNQPQHF
TRBV12-5	once	CASGSGADTQYF
TRBV18	NA	CASSAMGLAGANVLTF
TRBV6-5	NA	CASRGTGANTEAFF
TRBV30	NA	CAWSVGTGSGYTF